Listed here are 30 T cell receptor beta chains from one sample, sequenced in a study of Graves' ophthalmopathy and Graves' hyperthyroidism. Using RNA transcripts, the TCR beta CDR3 regions were amplified. RT-PCR with HTBI primers came first, then second-round multiplex PCR. MiXCR, applied by TCRdb to the multiplex PCR reads, yields one record per CDR3 protein. Among 300,000 to 400,000 distinct CDR3 sequences listed, 17% were seen once. Sequencing input: peripheral blood. Receptor source: an adult man with Graves' ophthalmopathy.

This clonotype was found many times. The chain couples TRBV5-6 to TRBJ2-7; 7 positions agree with TRBD2. Germline V gives CDR1 SGHDT, CDR2 YYEEEE. This CDR3 contains 14 residues. The V and J ends lost 2 bases and 4 bases, in that order; junction bases with no gene match: 6. As DNA, the CDR3 is TGTGCCAGCAGCTTCGGACTAGGGGTTTACGAGCAGTACTTC. Translation gives CASSFGLGVYEQYF. Drawing the rest from reference TRBV5-6 and TRBJ2-7, the complete variable domain is DAGVTQSPTHLIKTRGQQVTLRCSPKSGHDTVSWYQQALGQGPQFIFQYYEEEERQRGNFPDRFSGHQFPNYSSELNVNALLLGDSALYLCASSFGLGVYEQYFGPGTRLTVT.

This clonotype was recorded at least ten times. The rearrangement uses TRBV12-3 or TRBV12-4 and TRBJ2-2, with D possibly TRBD1 on 6 matching bases. V was clipped by 6 bases and J by 4 bases, with 9 bases between them. The CDR3 consists of 13 residues. The CDR3 coding sequence is TGTGCCAGCAGGGGACAAAGCACCGGGGAGCTGTTTTTT. Amino acid sequence: CASRGQSTGELFF.

This clonotype was observed at least ten times. The rearrangement links TRBV29-1 to TRBJ1-1; 7 nucleotides align to TRBD1. The CDR3 totals 12 residues. V lost 8 bases and J lost 2; bases outside the gene matches: 5. Per the germline V gene, CDR1 is SQVTM and CDR2 is ANQGSEA. CDR3: CSCRQGNTEAFF. CDR3 sequence (DNA): TGCAGCTGCCGACAGGGTAACACTGAAGCTTTCTTT.

This chain joins TRBV15 and TRBJ2-5; 8 bases are a match to TRBD2. There are 15 residues in the CDR3. The germline CDR1 and CDR2 sequences are LNHNV and YYDKDF (reference sequence). J lost 2 bases, V lost 5 bases, and 7 bases had no gene match. The CDR3 coding sequence is TGTGCCACCAGCCTAGCGGGTGTTTTACAAGAGACCCAGTACTTC. The encoded protein is CATSLAGVLQETQYF.

The V call is TRBV12-3 or TRBV12-4, the J call TRBJ1-2; the match to TRBD1 covers 9 bases. V lost 2 bases and J lost 4; bases outside the gene matches: 8. CDR3 length equals 16 residues. CDR3 sequence reads: CASSLPLLDRGYGYTF. In DNA form, the CDR3 reads TGTGCCAGCAGTTTACCCTTGTTGGACAGGGGCTATGGCTACACCTTC.

This clonotype was seen many times. The chain recombines TRBV2 with TRBJ1-1, with D possibly TRBD1 on 5 matching bases. CDR3 size: 14 residues. V was clipped by 6 bases and J by 0 bases, with 11 bases between them. The germline CDR1 and CDR2 sequences are SNHLY and FYNNEI. The CDR3 here is CASSPGLMNTEAFF. DNA of the CDR3: TGTGCCAGCAGCCCGGGACTGATGAACACTGAAGCTTTCTTT. The full variable domain, in which reference TRBV2 and TRBJ1-1 provide the parts outside the CDR3, is EPEVTQTPSHQVTQMGQEVILRCVPISNHLYFYWYRQILGQKVEFLVSFYNNEISEKSEIFDDQFSVERPDGSNFTLKIRSTKLEDSAMYFCASSPGLMNTEAFFGQGTRLTVV.

At least ten counts were recorded for this clonotype. In nucleotides, the CDR3 is TGCAGCGTTGAAGATCCAGACAGGGTTACTGAAGCTTTCTTT. Translating it yields CSVEDPDRVTEAFF. The V call is TRBV29-1, the J call TRBJ1-1; 7 bases fit TRBD1. CDR1 is SQVTM, CDR2 ANQGSEA, per germline. Losses at the gene ends were 0 bases for V and 5 bases for J; bases not matched to a gene: 6. The CDR3 runs to 14 residues.

This clonotype was observed many times. V and J are TRBV3-1 and TRBJ2-7; D is uncertain. There are 15 residues in the CDR3. Germline V gene lookup returns CDR1 LGHDT and CDR2 YNNKEL (reference sequence). V lost 2 bases and J 1 base, leaving 12 bases between the germline ends. CDR3: CASSQYSQLSYEQYF. In DNA form, the CDR3 reads TGTGCCAGCAGCCAATACTCCCAATTGTCCTACGAGCAGTACTTC.

This clonotype appeared many times. The chain is built from TRBV12-3 or TRBV12-4 and TRBJ2-2, with 9 bases identical to TRBD2. The trim removed 0 bases at V and 1 base at J, leaving 9 bases unmatched. CDR3 length equals 19 residues. Here the CDR3 reads CASSLALGGTSRNTGELFF. The CDR3 nucleotides read TGTGCCAGCAGTTTAGCGCTCGGGGGGACTAGCAGGAACACCGGGGAGCTGTTTTTT.

This clonotype has a count of ten or more. The chain links TRBV5-6 to TRBJ1-1; D ambiguous. V lost 0 bases and J 2 bases, leaving 11 bases between the germline ends. Germline values: CDR1 SGHDT, CDR2 YYEEEE. The CDR3 runs to 15 residues. The CDR3 here is CASSLAAGFNTEAFF. The CDR3 nucleotides read TGTGCCAGCAGCTTGGCCGCGGGGTTTAACACTGAAGCTTTCTTT.

V gene TRBV6-1 combines with J gene TRBJ1-2; D is ambiguous. The CDR3 length is 15 residues. The V gene lost 1 base and the J gene lost 5 bases, with 14 bases spanning the gap. Germline-derived CDR1 and CDR2 are MNHNS and SASEGT. CDR3 DNA: TGTGCCAGCAGTGAAGAGGGAATCTCAACATATGGCTACACCTTC. Amino acids: CASSEEGISTYGYTF.

The rearrangement joins TRBV24-1 to TRBJ1-1; D not certain. CDR3 length: 14 residues. Trimming removed 2 bases from V and 4 bases from J, with 10 bases in between. Germline V CDR1 and CDR2: KGHDR, SFDVKD. CDR3 protein: CATSDSGWGTEAFF. In DNA form, the CDR3 reads TGTGCCACCAGTGATTCTGGGTGGGGCACTGAAGCTTTCTTT.

This clonotype was recorded many times. The chain uses TRBV7-2 and TRBJ2-7; D ambiguous. Germline V gene data show CDR1 as SGHTA and CDR2 as FQGNSA. V lost 2 bases, J lost 2 bases, and 10 bases lay in between. This CDR3 is built from 14 residues. The CDR3 DNA reads as TGTGCCAGCAGCTTAAGGGCAGTAACCTACGAGCAGTACTTC. This translates into CASSLRAVTYEQYF. The complete variable domain, with remaining parts taken from reference TRBV7-2 and TRBJ2-7, reads GAGVSQSPSNKVTEKGKDVELRCDPISGHTALYWYRQSLGQGLEFLIYFQGNSAPDKSGLPSDRFSAERTGGSVSTLTIQRTQQEDSAVYLCASSLRAVTYEQYFGPGTRLTVT.

The table lists this clonotype with many counts. V usage is TRBV28 and J usage is TRBJ1-1; the D is unclear. Germline V CDR1 and CDR2: MDHEN, SYDVKM. V lost 2 bases to trimming and J lost 11 bases, with 9 bases between them. The CDR3 has 11 amino acids. Written as DNA, the CDR3 is TGTGCCAGCAGTTTAGGCGGGGAGGCTTTCTTT. It specifies CASSLGGEAFF.

This clonotype occurred many times. The chain has TRBV6-5 and TRBJ2-4; TRBD2 is a possible D gene (6 bases). The V gene's germline CDR1 is MNHEY and CDR2 SVGAGI. V was shortened by 2 bases and J by 6 bases, with 8 bases between the two germline ends. This CDR3 contains 13 residues. CDR3 nucleotides: TGTGCCAGCAGTTACGGAGCGGGAAACATTCAGTACTTC. It is translated as CASSYGAGNIQYF.

This clonotype was detected a few times. The chain links TRBV7-8 to TRBJ2-5, with 7 bases that match TRBD1. The V segment lost 5 bases and the J segment 2 bases; nucleotides outside the gene matches: 8. Germline-derived CDR1 and CDR2 are SGHVS and FQNEAQ. This CDR3 region has 15 residues. CDR3 sequence reads: CASSPNRGGQETQYF. The CDR3 DNA reads as TGTGCCAGCAGCCCTAACAGGGGTGGGCAAGAGACCCAGTACTTC. Filled out from reference TRBV7-8 and TRBJ2-5, the complete variable domain reads GAGVSQSPRYKVAKRGQDVALRCDPISGHVSLFWYQQALGQGPEFLTYFQNEAQLDKSGLPSDRFFAERPEGSVSTLKIQRTQQEDSAVYLCASSPNRGGQETQYFGPGTRLLVL.

The sample holds many counts of this clonotype. The chain carries TRBV2 and TRBJ2-5; D is unresolved. Germline assignment: CDR1 SNHLY and CDR2 FYNNEI. V was pared by 4 bases and J by 7 bases, with 16 bases between. The CDR3 has 14 amino acids. The DNA of the CDR3 is TGTGCCAGCAGTGTTGCGCGAAGGGAAGGGACCCAGTACTTC. Protein product: CASSVARREGTQYF.

This clonotype occurred many times. The chain has TRBV15 and TRBJ1-6, with D possibly matching TRBD1 (5 bases). The CDR3 covers 17 residues. Trimming took off 5 bases at V and 10 bases at J, with 24 bases between the two ends. The V gene's germline CDR1 is LNHNV and CDR2 YYDKDF (reference sequence). The CDR3 DNA reads as TGTGCCACCAGCCACAATAGGGGCCCCCAGGCCCCATCACCCCTCCACTTT. Amino acid sequence: CATSHNRGPQAPSPLHF.

This clonotype has a count of ten or more. At one end the junction does not follow the germline gene, possibly because of a read error. CDR3 region: CASSWADQETQYF. The CDR3 coding sequence is TGTGCCAGCAGTTGGGCAGACCAGGAGACCCAGTACTTC. The V gene is TRBV12-3 or TRBV12-4, the J gene TRBJ2-5; no firm D call. This CDR3 is built from 13 residues.

This clonotype was seen ten or more times. One junction end does not reproduce the germline sequence, and a read error may be involved. J is TRBJ2-5 and V is TRBV2, with D tentatively TRBD1 (6 bases). This CDR3 has 14 residues. CDR1 SNHLY and CDR2 FYNNEI come from the germline V gene. The DNA of the CDR3 is TGTGCCAGCACAGTAGGACAGACACAAGAGGCCCAGTACTTC. As protein: CASTVGQTQEAQYF.

This clonotype was counted many times. The CDR3 DNA reads TGTGCCAGCAGTCTCAAGATGGGCGGGGAGCTGTTTTTT. The encoded protein is CASSLKMGGELFF. V and J are TRBV12-3 or TRBV12-4 and TRBJ2-2; unclear D gene. Trimming shortened V by 5 bases and J by 7 bases, and 11 bases separated the two germline ends. The CDR3 covers 13 residues.

This clonotype was seen only a few times. V usage is TRBV7-2 and J usage is TRBJ2-5; 7 bases are shared with TRBD1. Germline assignment: CDR1 SGHTA and CDR2 FQGNSA. This CDR3 has 15 residues. Trimming cost V 3 bases and J 0 bases; bases outside gene matches: 4. DNA for the CDR3: TGTGCCAGCAGCTTGACAGGGTCGTACCAAGAGACCCAGTACTTC. The encoded protein is CASSLTGSYQETQYF.

There are many counts of this clonotype. This chain joins TRBV6-1 and TRBJ1-2, with a weak D call TRBD1 (5 bases). The CDR3 contains 13 residues. V was trimmed by 6 bases and J by 5 bases, leaving 13 bases between them. Germline V gene data show CDR1 as MNHNS and CDR2 as SASEGT. The CDR3 is CASRERGAYGYTF. CDR3 DNA: TGTGCCAGCAGGGAGCGAGGGGCGTATGGCTACACCTTC.

As for this clonotype: The junction and the germline gene differ at one end; a read error may be behind it. The chain joins TRBV2 to TRBJ1-5; D gene ambiguous. Germline V CDR1 and CDR2: SNHLY, FYNNEI. There are 14 residues in the CDR3. CDR3 sequence: CASSLIGGGQPQPF. As DNA, the CDR3 is TGTGCCAGCAGTCTTATAGGTGGAGGGCAGCCCCAGCCTTTT.

This clonotype was recorded once. This rearrangement joins TRBV6-2 or TRBV6-3 to TRBJ2-7; possibly TRBD2 for D (6 bases). Germline CDR1 MNHEY, CDR2 SVGEGT. Trimming shortened V by 5 bases and J by 3 bases, and 20 bases separated the two germline ends. The CDR3 is made up of 16 amino acids. The CDR3 coding sequence is TGTGCCAGCAGTCCATCAAACGTGGGGGGAGACTACGAGCAGTACTTC. Translating gives CASSPSNVGGDYEQYF.

This clonotype came up many times. The chain links TRBV12-3 or TRBV12-4 to TRBJ1-2, with D possibly matching TRBD1 (5 bases). The CDR3 is 13 residues long. Trimming left V 6 bases short and J 8 bases short, with 16 bases between. CDR3 residues: CASRAGAGGGYTF. Written as DNA, the CDR3 is TGTGCCAGCAGGGCCGGGGCAGGCGGCGGCTACACCTTC.

This clonotype was counted ten times or more. The chain links TRBV6-5 to TRBJ1-1; unclear D gene. The CDR3 is 15 residues long. Germline-derived CDR1 and CDR2 are MNHEY and SVGAGI. The ends were cut back, 0 bases at V and 4 bases at J, with 12 bases in the middle. CDR3 region: CASSYSIYGSTEAFF. The CDR3 nucleotides are TGTGCCAGCAGTTACTCGATATATGGTAGCACTGAAGCTTTCTTT.

The V call is TRBV12-3 or TRBV12-4, the J call TRBJ1-1, with 7 bases that match TRBD1. This CDR3 is built from 16 residues. The ends lost 6 bases at V and 3 bases at J; junction bases unmatched: 13. The chain's CDR3 is CASSPIRRDRDTEAFF. CDR3 DNA: TGTGCCAGCAGCCCAATCCGGAGAGACAGGGACACTGAAGCTTTCTTT.

This clonotype was counted ten times or more. The V call is TRBV7-8, the J call TRBJ1-3; no reliable D call. CDR1 is SGHVS, CDR2 FQNEAQ, per germline. V shed 7 bases and J shed 0 bases, with 10 bases lying between them. This CDR3 comprises 14 residues. DNA of the CDR3: TGTGCCAGCACGCTTGGGGACTCTGGAAACACCATATATTTT. It is translated as CASTLGDSGNTIYF.

The chain carries TRBV28 and TRBJ1-1; 7 bases agree with TRBD1. The trim removed 6 bases at V and 1 base at J, leaving 5 bases unmatched. Germline V gives CDR1 MDHEN, CDR2 SYDVKM. The CDR3 has 14 amino acids. The CDR3 coding sequence is TGTGCCAGCAGGGAACAGGGGAAGAACACTGAAGCTTTCTTT. Its protein is CASREQGKNTEAFF.